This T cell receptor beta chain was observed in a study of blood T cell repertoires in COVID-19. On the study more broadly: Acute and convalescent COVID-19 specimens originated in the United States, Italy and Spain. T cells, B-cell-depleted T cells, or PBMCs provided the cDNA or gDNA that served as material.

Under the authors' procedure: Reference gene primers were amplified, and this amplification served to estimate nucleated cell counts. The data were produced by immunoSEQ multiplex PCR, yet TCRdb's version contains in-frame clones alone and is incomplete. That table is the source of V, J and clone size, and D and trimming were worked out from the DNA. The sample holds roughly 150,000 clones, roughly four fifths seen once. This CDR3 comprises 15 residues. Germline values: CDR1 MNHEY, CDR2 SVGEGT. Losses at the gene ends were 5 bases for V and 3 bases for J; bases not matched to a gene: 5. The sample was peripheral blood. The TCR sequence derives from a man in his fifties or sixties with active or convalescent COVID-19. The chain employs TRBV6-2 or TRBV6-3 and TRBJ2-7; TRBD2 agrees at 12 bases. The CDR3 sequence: CASSPWTSGVYEQYF. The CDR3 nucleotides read TGTGCCAGCAGTCCGTGGACTAGCGGGGTCTACGAGCAGTACTTC.